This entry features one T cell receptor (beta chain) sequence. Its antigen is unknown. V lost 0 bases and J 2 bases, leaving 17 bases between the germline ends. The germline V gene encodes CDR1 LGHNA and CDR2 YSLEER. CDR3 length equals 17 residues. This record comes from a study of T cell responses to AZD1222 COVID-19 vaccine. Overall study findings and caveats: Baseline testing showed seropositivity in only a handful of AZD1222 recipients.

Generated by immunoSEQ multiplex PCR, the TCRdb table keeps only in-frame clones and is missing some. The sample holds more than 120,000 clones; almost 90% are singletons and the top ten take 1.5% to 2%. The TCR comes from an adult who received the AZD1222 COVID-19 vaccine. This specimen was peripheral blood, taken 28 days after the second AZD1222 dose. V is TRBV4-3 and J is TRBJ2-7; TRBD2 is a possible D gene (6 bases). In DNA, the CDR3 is TGCGCCAGCAGCCAAGAATGGGGGGTTGGGCAGGCCTACGAGCAGTACTTC. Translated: CASSQEWGVGQAYEQYF.